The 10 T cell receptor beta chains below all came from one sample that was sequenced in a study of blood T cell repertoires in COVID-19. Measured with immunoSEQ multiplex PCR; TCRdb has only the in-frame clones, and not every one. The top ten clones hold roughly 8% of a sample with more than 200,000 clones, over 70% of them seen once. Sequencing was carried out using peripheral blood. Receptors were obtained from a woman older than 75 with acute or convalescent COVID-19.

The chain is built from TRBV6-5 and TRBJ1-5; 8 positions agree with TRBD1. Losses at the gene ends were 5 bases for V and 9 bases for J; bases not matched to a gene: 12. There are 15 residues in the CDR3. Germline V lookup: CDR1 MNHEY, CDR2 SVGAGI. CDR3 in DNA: TGTGCCAGCAGTCCCCGGGACAGGTCCGCGCTGCCCCAGCATTTT. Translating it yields CASSPRDRSALPQHF.

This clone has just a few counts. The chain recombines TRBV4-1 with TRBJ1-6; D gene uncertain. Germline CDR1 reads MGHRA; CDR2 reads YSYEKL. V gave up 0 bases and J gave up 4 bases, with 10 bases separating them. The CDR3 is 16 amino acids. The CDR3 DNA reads TGCGCCAGCAGCCAAGAAGAGGGCCAGTATAATTCACCCCTCCACTTT. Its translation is CASSQEEGQYNSPLHF.

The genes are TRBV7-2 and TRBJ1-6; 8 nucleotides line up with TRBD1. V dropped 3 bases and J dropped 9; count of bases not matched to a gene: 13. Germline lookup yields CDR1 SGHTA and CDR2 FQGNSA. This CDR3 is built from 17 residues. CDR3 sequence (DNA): TGTGCCAGCAGCTTGGGGACCCCTACAGGGGGTGGTTCACCCCTCCACTTT. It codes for CASSLGTPTGGGSPLHF.

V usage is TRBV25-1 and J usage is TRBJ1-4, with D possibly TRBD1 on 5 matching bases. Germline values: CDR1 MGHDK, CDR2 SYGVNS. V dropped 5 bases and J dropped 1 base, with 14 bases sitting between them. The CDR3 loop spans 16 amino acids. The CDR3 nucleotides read TGTGCCAGCAGTCTCCCAAGGGGTGGAACTAATGAAAAACTGTTTTTT. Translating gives CASSLPRGGTNEKLFF.

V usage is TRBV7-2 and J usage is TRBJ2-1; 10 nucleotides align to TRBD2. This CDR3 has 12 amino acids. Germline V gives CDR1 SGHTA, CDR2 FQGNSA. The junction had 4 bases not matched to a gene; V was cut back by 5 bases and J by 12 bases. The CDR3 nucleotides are TGTGCCAGCAGCCCGCGACTAGCGGGGCAGTTCTTC. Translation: CASSPRLAGQFF.

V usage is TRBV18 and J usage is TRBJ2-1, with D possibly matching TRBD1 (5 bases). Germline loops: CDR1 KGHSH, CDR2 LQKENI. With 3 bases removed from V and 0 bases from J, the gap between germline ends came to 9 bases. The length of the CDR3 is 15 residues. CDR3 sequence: CASSPGQDSYNEQFF. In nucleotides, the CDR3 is TGTGCCAGCTCACCGGGGCAAGACTCCTACAATGAGCAGTTCTTC.

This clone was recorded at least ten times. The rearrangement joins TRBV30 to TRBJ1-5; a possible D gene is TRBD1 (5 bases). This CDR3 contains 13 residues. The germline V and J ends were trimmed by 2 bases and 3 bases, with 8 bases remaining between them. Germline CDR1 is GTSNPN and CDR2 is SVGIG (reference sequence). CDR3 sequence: CAWSRQLNQPQHF. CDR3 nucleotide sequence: TGTGCCTGGAGTAGACAGCTCAATCAGCCCCAGCATTTT.

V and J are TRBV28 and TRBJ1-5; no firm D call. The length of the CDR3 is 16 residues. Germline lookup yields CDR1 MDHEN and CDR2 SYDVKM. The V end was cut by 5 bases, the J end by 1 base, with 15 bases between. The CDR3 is CASSKLEGASNQPQHF. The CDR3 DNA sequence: TGTGCCAGCAGTAAATTGGAGGGCGCCAGCAATCAGCCCCAGCATTTT.

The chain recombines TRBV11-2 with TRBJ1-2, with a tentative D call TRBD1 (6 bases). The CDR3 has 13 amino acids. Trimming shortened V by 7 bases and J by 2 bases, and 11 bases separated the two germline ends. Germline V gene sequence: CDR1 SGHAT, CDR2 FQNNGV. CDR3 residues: CASTVDRNYGYTF. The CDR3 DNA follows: TGTGCCAGCACCGTTGACAGGAACTATGGCTACACCTTC.

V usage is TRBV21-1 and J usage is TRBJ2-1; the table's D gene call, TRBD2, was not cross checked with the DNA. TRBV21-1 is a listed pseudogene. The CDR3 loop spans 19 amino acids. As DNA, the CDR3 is TGTGCCAGCAGCAACCTAATGGGACTAGCGGGGAGCTCCTACAATGAGCAGTTCTTC. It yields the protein CASSNLMGLAGSSYNEQFF.